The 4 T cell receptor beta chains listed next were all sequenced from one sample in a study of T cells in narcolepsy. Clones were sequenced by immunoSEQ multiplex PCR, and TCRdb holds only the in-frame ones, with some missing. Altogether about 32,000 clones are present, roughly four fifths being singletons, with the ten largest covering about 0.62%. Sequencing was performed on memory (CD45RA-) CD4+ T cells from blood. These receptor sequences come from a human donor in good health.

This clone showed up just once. The CDR3 sequence: CAIKPQGSIEAFF. The CDR3 coding sequence is TGTGCCATCAAACCCCAGGGGAGTATCGAAGCTTTCTTT. The rearrangement links TRBV10-3 to TRBJ1-1, with D maybe TRBD1 (6 bases). Between the trimmed V and J ends, which lost 7 bases and 8 bases, there was a span of 17 bases. The CDR3 length is 13 residues. Germline V gene sequence: CDR1 ENHRY, CDR2 SYGVKD.

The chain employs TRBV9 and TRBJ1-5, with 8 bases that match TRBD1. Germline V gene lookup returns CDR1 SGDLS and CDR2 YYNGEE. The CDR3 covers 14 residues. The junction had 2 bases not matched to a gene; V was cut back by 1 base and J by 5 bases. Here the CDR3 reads CASSVQGAHQPQHF. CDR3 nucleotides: TGTGCCAGCAGCGTACAGGGGGCTCATCAGCCCCAGCATTTT.

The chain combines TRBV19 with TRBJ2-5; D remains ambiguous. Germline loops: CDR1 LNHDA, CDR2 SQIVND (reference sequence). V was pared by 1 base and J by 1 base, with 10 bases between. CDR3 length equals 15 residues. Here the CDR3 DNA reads TGTGCCAGTAGTATAGGTCGGTTACTCCAAGAGACCCAGTACTTC. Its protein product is CASSIGRLLQETQYF.

This chain's CDR3 is CASSIESRQGASTQRGGYTF. The CDR3 region has the DNA TGTGCCAGTAGTATAGAGTCGAGACAGGGCGCCTCCACACAGCGGGGTGGCTACACCTTC. This rearrangement joins TRBV19 to TRBJ1-2; 7 nucleotides match TRBD1. Germline loops: CDR1 LNHDA, CDR2 SQIVND (reference sequence). Germline trimming cut 0 bases from V and 7 bases from J; bases unmatched to any gene: 23. There are 20 residues in the CDR3. Combining the CDR3 with reference TRBV19 and TRBJ1-2 gives the whole variable domain DGGITQSPKYLFRKEGQNVTLSCEQNLNHDAMYWYRQDPGQGLRLIYYSQIVNDFQKGDIAEGYSVSREKKESFPLTVTSAQKNPTAFYLCASSIESRQGASTQRGGYTFGSGTRLTVV.